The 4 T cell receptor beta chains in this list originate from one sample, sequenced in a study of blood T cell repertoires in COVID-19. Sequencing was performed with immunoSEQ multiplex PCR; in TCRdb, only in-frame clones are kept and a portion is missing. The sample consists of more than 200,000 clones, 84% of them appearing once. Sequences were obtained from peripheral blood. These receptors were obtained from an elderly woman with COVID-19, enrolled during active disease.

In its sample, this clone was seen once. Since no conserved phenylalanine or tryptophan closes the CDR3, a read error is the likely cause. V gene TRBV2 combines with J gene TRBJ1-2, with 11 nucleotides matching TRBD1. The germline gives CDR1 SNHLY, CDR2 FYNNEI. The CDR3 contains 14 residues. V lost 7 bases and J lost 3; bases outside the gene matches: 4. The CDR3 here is CASNWDRGDYGYTL. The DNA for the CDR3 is TGTGCCAGCAACTGGGACAGGGGGGACTATGGCTACACCCTC.

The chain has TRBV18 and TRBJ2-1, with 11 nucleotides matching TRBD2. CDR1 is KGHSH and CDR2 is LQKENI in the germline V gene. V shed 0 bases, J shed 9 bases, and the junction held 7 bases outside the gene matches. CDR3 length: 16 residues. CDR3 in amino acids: CASSPPSGGAGGEQFF. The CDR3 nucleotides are TGTGCCAGCTCACCACCTAGCGGGGGGGCAGGTGGTGAGCAGTTCTTC.

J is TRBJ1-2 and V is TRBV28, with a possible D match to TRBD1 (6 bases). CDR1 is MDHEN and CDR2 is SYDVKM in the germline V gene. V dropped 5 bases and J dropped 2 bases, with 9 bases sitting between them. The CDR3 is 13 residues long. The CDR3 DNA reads TGTGCCAGCAGTGTACAGGGAAACTATGGCTACACCTTC. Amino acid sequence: CASSVQGNYGYTF.

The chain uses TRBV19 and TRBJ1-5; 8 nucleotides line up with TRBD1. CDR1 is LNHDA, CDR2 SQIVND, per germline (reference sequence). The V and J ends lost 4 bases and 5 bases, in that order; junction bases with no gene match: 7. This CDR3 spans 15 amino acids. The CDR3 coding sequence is TGTGCCAGTAGTAGTAACAGGGGGAGTGATCAGCCCCAGCATTTT. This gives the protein CASSSNRGSDQPQHF.